The 11 T cell receptor beta chains given below trace back to one sample, sequenced in a study of blood T cell repertoires in COVID-19 (dated by TCRdb to about 2020). Library prep was done by the immunoSEQ multiplex PCR assay. TCRdb limited this immuneACCESS table to in-frame rearrangements with V and J called. A share of clones is missing; checked studies link under half to unresolved V genes, and the rest is unexplained. The sample contains 190,000 or so clones, approximately 86% of them found a single time. The top ten clonotypes cover roughly 2.5% of the sample. Source material: peripheral blood. These receptors all come from a man in his forties with active or convalescent COVID-19.

The chain has TRBV10-2 and TRBJ1-1; maybe TRBD1 (5 bases). Trimming pared 8 bases from V and 5 bases from J, leaving 12 bases between. The CDR3 covers 12 residues. Per germline, CDR1 WSHSY and CDR2 SAAADI. CDR3 sequence: CASDGGGTEAFF. In nucleotides, the CDR3 is TGCGCCAGCGACGGGGGTGGAACTGAAGCTTTCTTT.

This chain uses TRBV12-3 or TRBV12-4 with TRBJ1-3; 7 bases are shared with TRBD1. The CDR3 runs 13 residues. Unmatched junction bases numbered 7, after V lost 6 bases and J lost 8 bases. CDR3 bases: TGTGCCAGCAGGGGTGGACAGGTTGACACCATATATTTT. This codes for CASRGGQVDTIYF.

The gene calls are TRBV11-2 and TRBJ1-5; 7 bases are shared with TRBD1. V was clipped by 5 bases and J by 3 bases; unmatched bases: 7. Germline V lookup: CDR1 SGHAT, CDR2 FQNNGV. The CDR3 is 15 amino acids. The CDR3 spells CASSAEGQLNQPQHF. CDR3 DNA sequence: TGTGCCAGCAGCGCGGAGGGACAGCTCAATCAGCCCCAGCATTTT.

Only one count was recorded for this clone. The chain carries TRBV25-1 and TRBJ1-6; D may be TRBD1 (6 bases). The CDR3 length is 14 residues. The V gene lost 5 bases and the J gene lost 7 bases, with 12 bases spanning the gap. CDR1 is MGHDK and CDR2 is SYGVNS in the germline V gene. CDR3 protein: CASSSLTGNSPLHF. The CDR3 coding sequence is TGTGCCAGCAGTTCTCTAACAGGGAATTCACCCCTCCACTTT.

The chain joins TRBV28 to TRBJ1-2, with a weak D call TRBD1 (5 bases). V lost 10 bases and J 0 bases, leaving 12 bases between the germline ends. The germline V gene has CDR1 MDHEN and CDR2 SYDVKM. This CDR3 comprises 13 residues. CDR3 sequence reads: CAIPSGANYGYTF. CDR3 bases: TGTGCCATACCTTCGGGGGCTAACTATGGCTACACCTTC.

J is TRBJ2-2 and V is TRBV3-1 (or the pseudogene TRBV3-2), with 13 bases identical to TRBD2. CDR1 is LGHDT and CDR2 is YNNKEL in the germline V gene (reference sequence). Trimming cost V 0 bases and J 4 bases; bases outside gene matches: 8. The CDR3 runs to 19 residues. This CDR3 is CASSQDPWTSGGSTGELFF. The CDR3 DNA reads TGTGCCAGCAGCCAAGACCCCTGGACTAGCGGGGGATCCACCGGGGAGCTGTTTTTT.

The V gene is TRBV15, the J gene TRBJ2-5; TRBD2 matches at 8 bases. Germline CDR1 reads LNHNV; CDR2 reads YYDKDF (reference sequence). The CDR3 covers 14 residues. The V and J ends lost 4 bases and 0 bases, in that order; junction bases with no gene match: 1. The CDR3 nucleotides are TGTGCCACCAGCACGGGGGGGAACCAAGAGACCCAGTACTTC. Amino acids: CATSTGGNQETQYF. The variable domain in full, completed from reference TRBV15 and TRBJ2-5, reads DAMVIQNPRYQVTQFGKPVTLSCSQTLNHNVMYWYQQKSSQAPKLLFHYYDKDFNNEADTPDNFQSRRPNTSFCFLDIRSPGLGDTAMYLCATSTGGNQETQYFGPGTRLLVL.

This chain uses TRBV2 with TRBJ1-6; TRBD1 aligns across 8 bases. The V gene's germline CDR1 is SNHLY and CDR2 FYNNEI. The J segment lost 7 bases and the V segment lost 5 bases, leaving 10 bases of the junction unmatched. This CDR3 is built from 16 residues. CDR3 in DNA: TGTGCCAGCAGTTTGGACAGGGAGGGAGGAAATTCACCCCTCCACTTT. As protein: CASSLDREGGNSPLHF.

V usage is TRBV28 and J usage is TRBJ2-7; TRBD2 agrees at 10 bases. The germline CDR1 and CDR2 sequences are MDHEN and SYDVKM. CDR3 length: 16 amino acids. The V and J ends lost 5 bases and 2 bases, in that order; junction bases with no gene match: 9. The CDR3 protein is CASSPPLSGGAYEQYF. The CDR3 DNA reads TGTGCCAGCAGTCCCCCGTTGAGCGGGGGGGCCTACGAGCAGTACTTC.

The chain is built from TRBV6-1 and TRBJ2-7; 10 nucleotides agree with TRBD1. Germline assignment: CDR1 MNHNS and CDR2 SASEGT. CDR3 length: 15 amino acids. The V segment lost 2 bases and the J segment 7 bases; nucleotides outside the gene matches: 8. The CDR3 region is CASSEPGQGSSEQYF. Here the CDR3 DNA reads TGTGCCAGCAGTGAACCGGGACAGGGGTCGAGTGAGCAGTACTTC.

V is TRBV4-1 and J is TRBJ2-1; D is possibly TRBD2 (5 bases). Trimming removed 2 bases at V and 4 bases at J, with 12 bases between. The CDR3 covers 15 residues. Germline V gives CDR1 MGHRA, CDR2 YSYEKL. This CDR3 reads CASSQTEVYYNEQFF. CDR3 coding DNA: TGCGCCAGCAGCCAAACGGAGGTCTATTACAATGAGCAGTTCTTC.